Below, 17 T cell receptor beta chains from the same sample are listed, as sequenced in a study of human T cells and chemical hapten exposure. Time point here: pre-sensitization, week 0. The treatment is: therapeutic diphenylcyclopropenone sensitization with weekly scalp DPC. TCRdb used MiXCR to reprocess the RACE reads, holding one entry per CDR3 protein. The sample lists under 200,000 distinct CDR3 sequences, under 35% seen once, with just under 3% in the top ten. The source material was whole blood, sampled in connection with sensitization to the hapten diphenylcyclopropenone (DPC). Receptors were obtained from a woman in her thirties with alopecia areata. Some clones in this sample may be carry-over from other donors' samples.

This clonotype was picked up a small number of times. J is TRBJ2-1 and V is TRBV27; 13 positions match TRBD2. This CDR3 has 17 residues. CDR1 and CDR2 (germline): MNHEY, SMNVEV (reference sequence). Trimming cost V 5 bases and J 0 bases; bases outside gene matches: 4. The CDR3 loop reads CASSRGTSGASYNEQFF. The CDR3 DNA reads as TGTGCCAGCAGTCGCGGGACTAGCGGGGCCTCCTACAATGAGCAGTTCTTC.

This chain joins TRBV7-2 and TRBJ1-1; no firm D call. Germline lookup yields CDR1 SGHTA and CDR2 FQGNSA. Trimming pared 4 bases from V and 1 base from J, leaving 7 bases between. This CDR3 contains 13 residues. CDR3 sequence (DNA): TGTGCCAGCAGCTCATACGCGAACACTGAAGCTTTCTTT. Translated, it gives CASSSYANTEAFF.

The chain couples TRBV4-3 to TRBJ1-6, with D perhaps TRBD1 (5 bases). The CDR3 has 18 residues. The ends were cut back, 0 bases at V and 5 bases at J, with 17 bases in the middle. CDR1 and CDR2 from the germline V gene are LGHNA and YSLEER. This chain's CDR3 is CASSQDSDSLNNNSPLHF. The CDR3 DNA follows: TGCGCCAGCAGCCAAGATTCAGACAGCCTAAACAATAATTCACCCCTCCACTTT.

V and J are TRBV4-3 and TRBJ2-7; 7 positions agree with TRBD1. Germline V gene data show CDR1 as LGHNA and CDR2 as YSLEER. The CDR3 is 15 residues long. The V gene end was trimmed by 1 base and the J gene end by 2 bases; junction bases not matched to a gene: 5. DNA for the CDR3: TGCGCCAGCAGCCAAGGACAGGGCCTCCCCTACGAGCAGTACTTC. The encoded protein is CASSQGQGLPYEQYF.

This clonotype was detected many times. The chain couples TRBV28 to TRBJ1-2; possibly TRBD1 for D (6 bases). The CDR3 runs to 14 residues. CDR1 and CDR2 (germline): MDHEN, SYDVKM. Trimming left V 5 bases short and J 5 bases short, with 15 bases between. This CDR3 reads CASSPGQSRYGYTF. In DNA, the CDR3 is TGTGCCAGCAGTCCTGGACAGAGTAGGTATGGCTACACCTTC.

This clonotype has just a few counts. The chain employs TRBV29-1 and TRBJ2-2; D call uncertain. The CDR3 has 12 residues. The V gene lost 3 bases and the J gene lost 3 bases, with 5 bases spanning the gap. Germline CDR1 and CDR2: SQVTM and ANQGSEA. The CDR3 reads CSVDTDTGELFF. The CDR3 region has the DNA TGCAGCGTTGACACAGACACCGGGGAGCTGTTTTTT.

V and J are TRBV20-1 and TRBJ2-5; possible D gene TRBD2, 5 bases. Germline V lookup: CDR1 DFQATT, CDR2 SNEGSKA (reference sequence). There are 13 residues in the CDR3. Trimming took off 3 bases at V and 2 bases at J, with 10 bases between the two ends. The CDR3 is CSASPGRQETQYF. The CDR3 DNA follows: TGCAGTGCTAGCCCGGGAAGACAAGAGACCCAGTACTTC.

The CDR3 coding sequence is TGCAGTGCTAGTCGGACAGCCTACGAGCAGTACTTC. It codes for CSASRTAYEQYF. J is TRBJ2-7 and V is TRBV20-1; tentatively, D is TRBD1 (6 bases). The CDR3 has 12 amino acids. The ends were cut back, 3 bases at V and 2 bases at J, with 8 bases in the middle. Germline V gives CDR1 DFQATT, CDR2 SNEGSKA (reference sequence).

This clonotype appeared once. The chain combines TRBV29-1 with TRBJ2-3; D is perhaps TRBD2 (6 bases). Germline loops: CDR1 SQVTM, CDR2 ANQGSEA. The CDR3 is 12 residues long. V shed 5 bases and J shed 2 bases, with 8 bases lying between them. The CDR3 spells CSVRLDTDTQYF. CDR3 nucleotides: TGCAGCGTTAGACTAGACACAGATACGCAGTATTTT.

This clonotype was seen a few times. The V and J genes are TRBV21-1 and TRBJ2-1. TRBV21-1 constitutes a pseudogene. The CDR3 consists of 17 residues. CDR3 DNA sequence: TGTGCCAGCAGCAAAGAGGTGACGATCCGCTCCTACAATGAGCAGTTCTTC. This sequence encodes CASSKEVTIRSYNEQFF.

Only a few counts were recorded for this clonotype. The V gene is TRBV4-2, the J gene TRBJ1-1; D uncertain. Germline V lookup: CDR1 LGHNA, CDR2 YNFKEQ. Trimming removed 1 base at V and 4 bases at J, with 10 bases between. The CDR3 has 14 amino acids. CDR3 residues: CASSQGEGSTEAFF. The DNA for the CDR3 is TGTGCCAGCAGCCAAGGCGAAGGGAGCACTGAAGCTTTCTTT.

This chain joins TRBV3-1 and TRBJ2-4, with a possible D match to TRBD2 (5 bases). Trimming shortened V by 2 bases and J by 8 bases, and 10 bases separated the two germline ends. The CDR3 totals 13 residues. Germline V gene data show CDR1 as LGHDT and CDR2 as YNNKEL (reference sequence). The CDR3 DNA reads as TGTGCCAGCAGCCAAAGAGGAGGAGACATTCAGTACTTC. This codes for CASSQRGGDIQYF.

DNA of the CDR3: TGCAGCGTTGAAGCGGGGACAGGGGGGAACACTGAAGCTTTCTTT. Amino acid sequence: CSVEAGTGGNTEAFF. The rearrangement uses TRBV29-1 and TRBJ1-1, with 11 bases identical to TRBD1. Trimming cost V 1 base and J 1 base; bases outside gene matches: 2. The CDR3 sequence is 15 residues long. CDR1 and CDR2 (germline): SQVTM, ANQGSEA.

V is TRBV9 and J is TRBJ1-1, with 10 bases that match TRBD1. This CDR3 contains 14 residues. Trimming at V came to 5 bases and at J to 11 bases, leaving 12 bases not matched to a gene. Per the germline V gene, CDR1 is SGDLS and CDR2 is YYNGEE. The DNA for the CDR3 is TGTGCCAGCAGTCCCTCCGACAGGGGGCGAGATGCTTTCTTT. It translates to CASSPSDRGRDAFF. Using reference TRBV9 and TRBJ1-1 for the parts outside the CDR3, the full variable domain is DSGVTQTPKHLITATGQRVTLRCSPRSGDLSVYWYQQSLDQGLQFLIQYYNGEERAKGNILERFSAQQFPDLHSELNLSSLELGDSALYFCASSPSDRGRDAFFGQGTRLTVV.

The chain joins TRBV28 to TRBJ2-1, with D possibly TRBD2 on 6 matching bases. CDR3 length: 15 amino acids. The germline V gene has CDR1 MDHEN and CDR2 SYDVKM. V lost 5 bases and J lost 0, with 11 bases in between. The CDR3 coding sequence is TGTGCCAGCAGTCTCGGGAGTAGCTCCTACAATGAGCAGTTCTTC. Translated: CASSLGSSSYNEQFF.

The gene calls are TRBV7-9 and TRBJ2-1, with D tentatively TRBD2 (5 bases). Germline CDR1 SEHNR, CDR2 FQNEAQ (reference sequence). V was cut by 5 bases and J by 8 bases, with 10 bases left in between. There are 12 residues in the CDR3. CDR3 amino acids: CASSPTRDEQFF. The CDR3 region has the DNA TGTGCCAGCAGCCCCACTAGGGATGAGCAGTTCTTC.

This clonotype was seen a few times. The chain uses TRBV20-1 and TRBJ2-7; D could derive from TRBD1 or TRBD2 (6 bases each). The CDR3 contains 13 residues. V lost 6 bases to trimming and J lost 5 bases, with 17 bases between them. Looked up from germline, CDR1 is DFQATT and CDR2 is SNEGSKA (reference sequence). The CDR3 here is CSAVRGRKNEQYF. In nucleotides, the CDR3 is TGCAGTGCCGTACGGGGGCGCAAAAACGAGCAGTACTTC.